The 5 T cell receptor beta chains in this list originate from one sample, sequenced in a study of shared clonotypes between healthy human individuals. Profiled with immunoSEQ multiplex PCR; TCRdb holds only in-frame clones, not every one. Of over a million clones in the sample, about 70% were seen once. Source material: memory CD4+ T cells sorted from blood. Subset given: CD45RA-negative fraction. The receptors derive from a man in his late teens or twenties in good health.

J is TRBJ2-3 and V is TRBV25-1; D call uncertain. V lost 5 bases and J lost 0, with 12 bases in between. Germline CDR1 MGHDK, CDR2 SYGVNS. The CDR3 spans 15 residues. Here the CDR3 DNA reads TGTGCCAGCAGTTTCACAGCCTCTAGCACAGATACGCAGTATTTT. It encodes CASSFTASSTDTQYF. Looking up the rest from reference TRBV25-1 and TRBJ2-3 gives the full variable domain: EADIYQTPRYLVIGTGKKITLECSQTMGHDKMYWYQQDPGMELHLIHYSYGVNSTEKGDLSSESTVSRIRTEHFPLTLESARPSHTSQYLCASSFTASSTDTQYFGPGTRLTVL.

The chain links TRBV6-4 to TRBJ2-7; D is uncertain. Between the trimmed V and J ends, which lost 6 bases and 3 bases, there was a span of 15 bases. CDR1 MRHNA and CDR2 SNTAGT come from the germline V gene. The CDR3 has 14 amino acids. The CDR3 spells CASSPQRQGYEQYF. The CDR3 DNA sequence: TGTGCCAGCAGCCCGCAGCGCCAAGGCTACGAGCAGTACTTC.

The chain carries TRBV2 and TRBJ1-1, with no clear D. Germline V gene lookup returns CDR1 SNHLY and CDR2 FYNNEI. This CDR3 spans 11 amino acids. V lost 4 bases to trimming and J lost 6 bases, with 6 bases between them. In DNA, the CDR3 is TGTGCCAGCAGTGTAAGATCTGAAGCTTTCTTT. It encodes CASSVRSEAFF.

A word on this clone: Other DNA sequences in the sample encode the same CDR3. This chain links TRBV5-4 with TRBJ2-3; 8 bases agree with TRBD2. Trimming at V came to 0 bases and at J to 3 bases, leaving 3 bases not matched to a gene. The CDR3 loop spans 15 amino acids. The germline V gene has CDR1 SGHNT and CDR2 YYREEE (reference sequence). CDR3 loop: CASSLGGGRTDTQYF. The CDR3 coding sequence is TGTGCCAGCAGCTTGGGCGGGGGGAGGACAGATACGCAGTATTTT.

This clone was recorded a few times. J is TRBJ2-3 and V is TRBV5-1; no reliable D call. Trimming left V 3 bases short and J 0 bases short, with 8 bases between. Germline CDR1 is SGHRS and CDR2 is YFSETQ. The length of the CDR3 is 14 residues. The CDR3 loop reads CASSSDVSTDTQYF. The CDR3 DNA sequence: TGCGCCAGCAGCTCCGATGTTAGCACAGATACGCAGTATTTT.